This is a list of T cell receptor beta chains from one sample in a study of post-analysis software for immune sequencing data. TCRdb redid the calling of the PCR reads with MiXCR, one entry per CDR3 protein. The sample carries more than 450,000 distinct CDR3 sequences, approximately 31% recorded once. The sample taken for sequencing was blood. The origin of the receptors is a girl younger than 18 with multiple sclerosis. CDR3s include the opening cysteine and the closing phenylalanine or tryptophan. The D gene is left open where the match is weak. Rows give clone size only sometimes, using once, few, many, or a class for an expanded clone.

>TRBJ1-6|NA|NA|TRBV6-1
TGTGCCAGCAGTGAAGGGGGCCCCCCCCTCCCCCTCCACTTT
CASSEGGPPLPLHF
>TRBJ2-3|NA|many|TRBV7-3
TGTGCCAGCAGCTTAATGGGGGATACGCAGTATTTT
CASSLMGDTQYF
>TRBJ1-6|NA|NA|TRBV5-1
TGCGCCAGCAGCCCCTCGGGAGCGGGCCATAATTCACCCCTCCACTTT
CASSPSGAGHNSPLHF
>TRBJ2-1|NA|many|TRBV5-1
TGCGCCAGCAGCTTGTTCAACTCCTACAATGAGCAGTTCTTC
CASSLFNSYNEQFF
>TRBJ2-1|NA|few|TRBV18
TGTGCCAGCTCACCCCGAGCTAGCTCCTACAATGAGCAGTTCTTC
CASSPRASSYNEQFF
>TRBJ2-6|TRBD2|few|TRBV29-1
TGCAGCGTCGGAAAGGGAGGGGCTGGGGCCAACGTCCTGACTTTC
CSVGKGGAGANVLTF
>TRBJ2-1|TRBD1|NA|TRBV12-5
TGTGCTAGTAGCCCACAGGGGCCCAATGAGCAGTTCTTC
CASSPQGPNEQFF
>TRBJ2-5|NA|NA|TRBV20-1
TGCAGTGCTAGGTCCTCTTTGCGGGCGGAAACAGAGACCCAGTACTTC
CSARSSLRAETETQYF
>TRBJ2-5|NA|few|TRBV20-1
TGCAGTGCTAGAGATATGGGGTTACAAGAGACCCAGTACTTC
CSARDMGLQETQYF
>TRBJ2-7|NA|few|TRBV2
TGTGCCAGCAGTGAAGCGCTACGGGGCTACGAGCAGTACTTC
CASSEALRGYEQYF
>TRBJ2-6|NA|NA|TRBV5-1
TGCGCCAGCAGCCGGGTGGGGTTTGGGGCCAACGTCCTGACTTTC
CASSRVGFGANVLTF
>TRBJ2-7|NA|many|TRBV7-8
TGTGCCAGCAGCTTAACGGACGGCTACGAGCAGTACTTC
CASSLTDGYEQYF
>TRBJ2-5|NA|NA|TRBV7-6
TGTGCCAGCAGCTTAGCGCGGGGGCCCGAAGAGACCCAGTACTTC
CASSLARGPEETQYF
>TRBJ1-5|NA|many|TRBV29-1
TGCAGCGTTGGTTCTAGCAATCAGCCCCAGCATTTT
CSVGSSNQPQHF
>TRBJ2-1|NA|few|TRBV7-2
TGTGCCAGCAGCAAATACCTTGCGGTCAGGGAAGCTTACAATGAGCAGTTCTTC
CASSKYLAVREAYNEQFF
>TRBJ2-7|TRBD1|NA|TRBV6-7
TGTGCCAGCAACCCACTGGGACAGCACGAGCAGTACTTC
CASNPLGQHEQYF
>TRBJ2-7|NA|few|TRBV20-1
TGCAGTGCTAGCGGGGGTGACCCCTACGAGCAGTACTTC
CSASGGDPYEQYF
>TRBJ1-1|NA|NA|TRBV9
TGTGCCAGCAGCGCAGGTGTCGGGAAGGGAAACACTGAAGCTTTCTTT
CASSAGVGKGNTEAFF
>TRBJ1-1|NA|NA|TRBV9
TGTGCCAGCAGCGTAGGCGGCGGTCAGAACACTGAAGCTTTCTTT
CASSVGGGQNTEAFF
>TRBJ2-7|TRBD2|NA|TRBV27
TGTGCCAGCAGTTCACGACTAGCGGGGAGGTACGAGCAGTACTTC
CASSSRLAGRYEQYF
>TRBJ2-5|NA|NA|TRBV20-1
TGCAGTGCTAGAGATGCACCGTCGCGGGAGACCCAGTACTTC
CSARDAPSRETQYF
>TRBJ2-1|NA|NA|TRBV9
TGTGCCAGCAGCGTAGGTGACGGAGTCAGCTCCTACAATGAGCAGTTCTTC
CASSVGDGVSSYNEQFF
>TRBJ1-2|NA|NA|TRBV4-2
TGTGCCAGCAGCCAAGATCCAGGAACCTATGGCTACACCTTC
CASSQDPGTYGYTF
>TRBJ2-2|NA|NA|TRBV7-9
TGTGCCAGCAGCTTAGCAGGACCGACGAACACCGGGGAGCTGTTTTTT
CASSLAGPTNTGELFF
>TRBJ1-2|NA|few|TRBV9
TGTGCCAGCAGCCCCCGGTCGGGACTCGGATCTAACTATGGCTACACCTTC
CASSPRSGLGSNYGYTF
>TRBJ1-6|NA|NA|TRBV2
TGTGCCAGCAGTGAATCGGTTCCTTCGGTGGGGAATTCACCCCTCCACTTT
CASSESVPSVGNSPLHF
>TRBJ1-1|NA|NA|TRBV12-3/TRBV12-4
TGTGCCAGCAGTTTCAGGTCGGCGGGCACTGAAGCTTTCTTT
CASSFRSAGTEAFF
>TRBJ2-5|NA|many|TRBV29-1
TGCAGCGTTGAAGGACCCCAGGTCCAAGAGACCCAGTACTTC
CSVEGPQVQETQYF
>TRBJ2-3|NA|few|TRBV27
TGTGCCAGCAGTTTCCGAACAGGGTTGGATACGCAGTATTTT
CASSFRTGLDTQYF
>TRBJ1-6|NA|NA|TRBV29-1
TGCAGCGACCTCGAACCCCAGGGGCTGTATAATTCACCCCGCCACTTT
CSDLEPQGLYNSPRHF
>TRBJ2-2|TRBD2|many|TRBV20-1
TGCAGTGCTAGAGATTGGAGCTCCGGGGGGACCGGGGAGCTGTTTTTT
CSARDWSSGGTGELFF
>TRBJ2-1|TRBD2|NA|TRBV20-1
TGCAGTGCCCCCCATAGCGGGGGATACAATGAGCAGTTCTTC
CSAPHSGGYNEQFF
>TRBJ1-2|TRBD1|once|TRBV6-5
TGTGCCAGCAGTTACTACAGGGGGCACTATGGCTACACCTTC
CASSYYRGHYGYTF
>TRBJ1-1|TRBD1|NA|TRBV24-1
TGTGCCACCATTTCTCAGGGGGGCACTGAAGCTTTCTTT
CATISQGGTEAFF
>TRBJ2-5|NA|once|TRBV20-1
TGCAGTGCTCCTAAACAGGGTTACAATGAGCAGTACTTC
CSAPKQGYNEQYF
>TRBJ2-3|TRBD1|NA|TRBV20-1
TGCAGTTCACAGGGGACAGATACGCAGTATTTT
CSSQGTDTQYF
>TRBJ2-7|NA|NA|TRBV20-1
TGCAGTGCTAGGGGTCGGACAGCGCAGCTCGGCGAGCAGTACTTC
CSARGRTAQLGEQYF
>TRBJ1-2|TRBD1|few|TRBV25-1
TGTGCCAGCGCGGGGACAGGTAAAAGCTATGGCTACACCTTC
CASAGTGKSYGYTF
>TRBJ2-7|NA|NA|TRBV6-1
TGTGCCAGCAGTGAAGTAAGGCAGGCCACCTACGAGCAGTACTTC
CASSEVRQATYEQYF
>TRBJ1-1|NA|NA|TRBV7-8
TGTGCCAGCAGCTTTAAGAGGGCCGTAACTGAAGCTTTCTTT
CASSFKRAVTEAFF
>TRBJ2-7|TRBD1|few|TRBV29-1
TGCAGCGTTTCGGGACAGGGGCAATACGAGCAGTACTTC
CSVSGQGQYEQYF
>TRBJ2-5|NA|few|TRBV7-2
TGTGCCAGCATACGGGAACGTAGGGGTTGGGAGACCCAGTACTTC
CASIRERRGWETQYF
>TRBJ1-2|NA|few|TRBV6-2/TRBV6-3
TGTGCCAGCAGTTACGTAGGACAAGCTAACTATGGCTACACCTTC
CASSYVGQANYGYTF
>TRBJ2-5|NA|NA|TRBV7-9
TGTGCCAGCAGCCTTAGGAGGGCCGGGGGAAAGACCCAGTACTTC
CASSLRRAGGKTQYF
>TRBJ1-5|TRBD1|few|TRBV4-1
TGCGCCAGCAGCCAAGATCGACAGGGGACAAATCAGCCCCAGCATTTT
CASSQDRQGTNQPQHF